This section outlines one TCR beta chain sequence together with its context. The data were taken from a study of blood T cell repertoires in COVID-19. The overall study: Italy, Spain and the United States were the sources of the convalescent and acute COVID-19 samples. T cells, B-cell-depleted T cells, or PBMCs provided the cDNA or gDNA that served as material.

Authors' methods: Amplified reference gene primers provided the basis for estimating nucleated cell counts. Using immunoSEQ multiplex PCR, the repertoire was profiled, and TCRdb retains in-frame clones only, with some absent. The V and J calls and clone size are taken from that table; D and trimming were inferred from the DNA. The sample has about 100,000 clones, around four fifths seen once. Trimming shortened V by 0 bases and J by 4 bases, and 13 bases separated the two germline ends. Germline V lookup: CDR1 SGHRS, CDR2 YFSETQ. CDR3 size: 16 residues. This chain uses TRBV5-1 with TRBJ2-2; D may be TRBD2 (5 bases). Sequencing input: peripheral blood. This TCR derives from a man aged 45-65 years with active or convalescent COVID-19. The CDR3: CASSLEALAGTGELFF. The DNA for the CDR3 is TGCGCCAGCAGCTTGGAGGCGCTAGCTGGCACCGGGGAGCTGTTTTTT.